This TCR beta chain was recovered during a study of early stage breast cancer tumors. Study-level points and caveats: Most shared enriched TCRB sequences were commonly generated ones.

Blood replicates held 0.5 ug DNA, tumor or normal breast roughly 1.5 ug, two each. The repertoire was sequenced with immunoSEQ multiplex PCR; TCRdb's copy has only in-frame clones and lacks some. Of around 60,000 clones in the sample, 60% to 85% were seen once. Turning to this clone: Its specificity is unknown.

CDR1 and CDR2 (germline): MNHEY, SMNVEV (reference sequence). The ends lost 3 bases at V and 3 bases at J; junction bases unmatched: 18. This CDR3 spans 21 amino acids. This TCR came from a person aged 30-39 years with breast cancer. This sequence joins TRBV27 and TRBJ2-7, with TRBD2 matching over 15 bases. Sequenced: blood. The CDR3 sequence is CASSLYQPGLAGGGGYYEQYF. The CDR3 DNA follows: TGTGCCAGCAGTTTGTACCAGCCGGGACTAGCGGGAGGCGGGGGGTACTACGAGCAGTACTTC.